The T cell receptor beta chain under discussion was sequenced for a study of blood T cells in healthy people across ages. A second PCR, run for roughly 7 to 12 cycles, used a sample-barcoded 5' primer plus a J-beta primer mix. TCRdb re-analysed the 5' RACE reads in MiXCR, keeping a single row per CDR3 protein. The sample lists more than 1,000,000 distinct CDR3 sequences; under 30% were seen once. The CDR3 covers 16 residues. V was clipped by 1 base and J by 0 bases; unmatched bases: 3. The germline gives CDR1 SGHAT, CDR2 FQNNGV. The same sample was also studied in work on T cells of mothers and their children.

The chain employs TRBV11-2 and TRBJ2-1; TRBD2 matches at 7 bases. The material sequenced was blood. The clonotype was recovered from a girl aged 2-10 years in good health. In DNA, the CDR3 is TGTGCCAGCAGCTTAGTGGCTAGCGGCTCCTACAATGAGCAGTTCTTC. It is translated as CASSLVASGSYNEQFF. The variable domain in full, completed from reference TRBV11-2 and TRBJ2-1, reads EAGVAQSPRYKIIEKRQSVAFWCNPISGHATLYWYQQILGQGPKLLIQFQNNGVVDDSQLPKDRFSAERLKGVDSTLKIQPAKLEDSAVYLCASSLVASGSYNEQFFGPGTRLTVL.